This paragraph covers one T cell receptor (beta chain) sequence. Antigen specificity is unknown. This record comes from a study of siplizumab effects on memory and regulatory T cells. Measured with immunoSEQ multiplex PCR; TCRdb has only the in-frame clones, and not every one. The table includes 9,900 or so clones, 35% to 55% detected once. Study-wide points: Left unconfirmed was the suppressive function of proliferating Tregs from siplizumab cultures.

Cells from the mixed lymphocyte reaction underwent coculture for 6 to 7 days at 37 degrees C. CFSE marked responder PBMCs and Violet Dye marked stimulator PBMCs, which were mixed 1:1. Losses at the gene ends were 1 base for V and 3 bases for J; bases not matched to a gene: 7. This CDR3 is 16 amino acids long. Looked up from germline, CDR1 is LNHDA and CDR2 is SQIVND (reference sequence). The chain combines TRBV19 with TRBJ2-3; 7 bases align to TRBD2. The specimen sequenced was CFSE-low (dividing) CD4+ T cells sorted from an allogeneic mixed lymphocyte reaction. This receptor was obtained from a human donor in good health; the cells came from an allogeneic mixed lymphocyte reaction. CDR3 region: CASSIGRGGKTDTQYF. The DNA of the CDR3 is TGTGCCAGTAGTATAGGAAGGGGAGGGAAGACAGATACGCAGTATTTT. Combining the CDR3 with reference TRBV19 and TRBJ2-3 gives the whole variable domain DGGITQSPKYLFRKEGQNVTLSCEQNLNHDAMYWYRQDPGQGLRLIYYSQIVNDFQKGDIAEGYSVSREKKESFPLTVTSAQKNPTAFYLCASSIGRGGKTDTQYFGPGTRLTVL.